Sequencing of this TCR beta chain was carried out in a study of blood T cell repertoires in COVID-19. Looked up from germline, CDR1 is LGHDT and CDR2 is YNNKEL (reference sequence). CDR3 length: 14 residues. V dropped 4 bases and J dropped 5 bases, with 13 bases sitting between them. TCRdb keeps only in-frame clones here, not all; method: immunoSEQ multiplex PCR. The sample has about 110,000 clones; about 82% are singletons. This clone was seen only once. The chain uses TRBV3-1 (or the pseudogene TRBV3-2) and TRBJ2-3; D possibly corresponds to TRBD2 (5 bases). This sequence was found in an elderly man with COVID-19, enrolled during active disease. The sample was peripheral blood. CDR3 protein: CASSPLARGDTQYF. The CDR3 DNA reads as TGTGCCAGCAGCCCCCTCGCTCGGGGAGATACGCAGTATTTT.